This is a list of T cell receptor beta chains from one sample in a study of blood T cell repertoires in COVID-19. Some clones are missing from TCRdb's copy, which holds only in-frame ones; the method was immunoSEQ multiplex PCR. The profile shows some 130,000 clones, roughly 80% of them singletons. The sample comprised peripheral blood. Receptor source: a man between 60 and 75 years old who had recovered from COVID-19. CDR3s include the opening cysteine and the closing phenylalanine or tryptophan. The order of the fields is CDR3 length, J gene, V gene, D gene, clone size, CDR3 DNA, CDR3 protein. D genes are given only for firm matches. Rows give clone size only sometimes, using once, few, many, or a class for an expanded clone.

cdr3_length: 14; j_call: TRBJ1-1; v_call: TRBV6-5; d_call: .; clone_size: .; cdr3_nt: TGTGCCAGCAGTTTAAGCAGGGGGAACACTGAAGCTTTCTTT; cdr3_aa: CASSLSRGNTEAFF
cdr3_length: 15; j_call: TRBJ2-3; v_call: TRBV2; d_call: TRBD2; clone_size: .; cdr3_nt: TGTGCCAGCAGTGTAGGAACGGGGGGGCAAGATACGCAGTATTTT; cdr3_aa: CASSVGTGGQDTQYF
cdr3_length: 16; j_call: TRBJ1-2; v_call: TRBV19; d_call: .; clone_size: .; cdr3_nt: TGTGCCAGTAGTATACTTGATGACCAAGGGAGCTATGGCTACACCTTC; cdr3_aa: CASSILDDQGSYGYTF
cdr3_length: 12; j_call: TRBJ2-7; v_call: TRBV29-1; d_call: TRBD2; clone_size: .; cdr3_nt: TGCAGCGCGACTAGCGGGATCTACGAGCAGTACTTC; cdr3_aa: CSATSGIYEQYF
cdr3_length: 18; j_call: TRBJ2-4; v_call: TRBV6-2/TRBV6-3; d_call: .; clone_size: .; cdr3_nt: TGTGCCAGCAGTTACCCCCCGGACATACTTGTTTCCAAAAACATTCAGTACTTC; cdr3_aa: CASSYPPDILVSKNIQYF
cdr3_length: 15; j_call: TRBJ1-1; v_call: TRBV6-2/TRBV6-3; d_call: .; clone_size: few; cdr3_nt: TGTGCCAGCAGTTATTCGGTCGGCGGACTCACTGAAGCTTTCTTT; cdr3_aa: CASSYSVGGLTEAFF
cdr3_length: 16; j_call: TRBJ1-5; v_call: TRBV28; d_call: .; clone_size: few; cdr3_nt: TGTGCCAGCAGTCTCCCTCCTACAGGGAGCAATCAGCCCCAGCATTTT; cdr3_aa: CASSLPPTGSNQPQHF
cdr3_length: 14; j_call: TRBJ1-1; v_call: TRBV13; d_call: .; clone_size: .; cdr3_nt: TGTGCCAGCAGCTTGGCGGGGGAGGACACTGAAGCTTTCTTT; cdr3_aa: CASSLAGEDTEAFF
cdr3_length: 15; j_call: TRBJ2-7; v_call: TRBV5-1; d_call: TRBD2; clone_size: .; cdr3_nt: TGCGCCAGCAGCGCTGGACTAGCGGGGGGAGGTGAGCAGTACTTC; cdr3_aa: CASSAGLAGGGEQYF
cdr3_length: 15; j_call: TRBJ2-3; v_call: TRBV7-2; d_call: TRBD2; clone_size: .; cdr3_nt: TGTGCCAGCAGCTTAGTCTGGGCGGGGGGTGGTACGCAGTATTTT; cdr3_aa: CASSLVWAGGGTQYF
cdr3_length: 16; j_call: TRBJ2-1; v_call: TRBV5-1; d_call: .; clone_size: .; cdr3_nt: TGCGCCAGCAGCCCTAGACAGGCGAGCTCCTACAATGAGCAGTTCTTC; cdr3_aa: CASSPRQASSYNEQFF
cdr3_length: 14; j_call: TRBJ1-1; v_call: TRBV5-1; d_call: .; clone_size: .; cdr3_nt: TGCGCCAGCAGCTTGTGGGGGGAGAGGGCTGAAGCTTTCTTT; cdr3_aa: CASSLWGERAEAFF
cdr3_length: 18; j_call: TRBJ2-1; v_call: TRBV3-1/TRBV3-2; d_call: TRBD1; clone_size: .; cdr3_nt: TGTGCCAGCAGCCATTTGTGGAACAGGGGGAACACCTACAATGAGCAGTTCTTC; cdr3_aa: CASSHLWNRGNTYNEQFF
cdr3_length: 19; j_call: TRBJ2-1; v_call: TRBV7-9; d_call: TRBD2; clone_size: .; cdr3_nt: TGTGCCAGCAGCCGTCGTAGCGGGAGCGGGGGCGTAGATTACAATGAGCAGTTCTTC; cdr3_aa: CASSRRSGSGGVDYNEQFF
cdr3_length: 16; j_call: TRBJ2-1; v_call: TRBV7-2; d_call: TRBD2; clone_size: .; cdr3_nt: TGTGCCAGCGAACCGACCGGGACTAGGTGGTACAATGAGCAGTTCTTC; cdr3_aa: CASEPTGTRWYNEQFF
cdr3_length: 16; j_call: TRBJ1-5; v_call: TRBV7-2; d_call: .; clone_size: .; cdr3_nt: TGTGCCAGCAGCTTAGATGGAGGCCGCAACAATCAGCCCCAGCATTTT; cdr3_aa: CASSLDGGRNNQPQHF
cdr3_length: 13; j_call: TRBJ1-1; v_call: TRBV19; d_call: .; clone_size: .; cdr3_nt: TGTGCCAGTAGTATGGCAGGGGACACTGAAGCTTTCTTT; cdr3_aa: CASSMAGDTEAFF
cdr3_length: 13; j_call: TRBJ2-7; v_call: TRBV7-9; d_call: .; clone_size: few; cdr3_nt: TGTGCCAGCAGCTTGCAGGGGAGATACGAGCAGTACTTC; cdr3_aa: CASSLQGRYEQYF
cdr3_length: 16; j_call: TRBJ2-3; v_call: TRBV13; d_call: TRBD2; clone_size: .; cdr3_nt: TGTGCCAGCAGCTTTCTGACTAGCGGGGCTGGAGATACGCAGTATTTT; cdr3_aa: CASSFLTSGAGDTQYF
cdr3_length: 13; j_call: TRBJ1-2; v_call: TRBV19; d_call: .; clone_size: .; cdr3_nt: TGTGCCAGTAGACCAGGGGATCCGAATGGCTACACCTTC; cdr3_aa: CASRPGDPNGYTF
cdr3_length: 13; j_call: TRBJ1-5; v_call: TRBV5-1; d_call: .; clone_size: .; cdr3_nt: TGCGCCAGCAGCCAGGAAGGCAATCAGCCCCAGCATTTT; cdr3_aa: CASSQEGNQPQHF
cdr3_length: 12; j_call: TRBJ2-3; v_call: TRBV5-1; d_call: .; clone_size: .; cdr3_nt: TGCGCCAGCAGCTCGGACTCGGATACGCAGTATTTT; cdr3_aa: CASSSDSDTQYF
cdr3_length: 15; j_call: TRBJ2-1; v_call: TRBV5-1; d_call: TRBD2; clone_size: .; cdr3_nt: TGCGCCAGCAGCTCGGGACTAGCGGGAGTAGGAGAGCAGTTCTTC; cdr3_aa: CASSSGLAGVGEQFF
cdr3_length: 14; j_call: TRBJ2-5; v_call: TRBV28; d_call: .; clone_size: few; cdr3_nt: TGTGCCAGCAGTTTACTAGGGGGACAAGAGACCCAGTACTTC; cdr3_aa: CASSLLGGQETQYF
cdr3_length: 14; j_call: TRBJ1-2; v_call: TRBV28; d_call: TRBD1; clone_size: few; cdr3_nt: TGTGCCAGCAGGGGACAGGAGGGGGATTATGGCTACACCTTC; cdr3_aa: CASRGQEGDYGYTF
cdr3_length: 15; j_call: TRBJ1-2; v_call: TRBV19; d_call: TRBD1; clone_size: .; cdr3_nt: TGTGCCAGTAGTACCCGACAGGGGCCGGGCTATGGCTACACCTTC; cdr3_aa: CASSTRQGPGYGYTF
cdr3_length: 11; j_call: TRBJ2-1; v_call: TRBV7-2; d_call: .; clone_size: few; cdr3_nt: TGTGCCAGCAGCCTCGACAATGAGCAGTTCTTC; cdr3_aa: CASSLDNEQFF
cdr3_length: 17; j_call: TRBJ2-2; v_call: TRBV7-9; d_call: TRBD2; clone_size: many; cdr3_nt: TGTGCCAGCAGCTCTCGACGGGCGGGAGATCGGCCCGGGGAGCTGTTTTTT; cdr3_aa: CASSSRRAGDRPGELFF
cdr3_length: 16; j_call: TRBJ2-3; v_call: TRBV19; d_call: TRBD2; clone_size: .; cdr3_nt: TGTGCCAGTAGTGCCACTAGCGGGGGCCGCACAGATACGCAGTATTTT; cdr3_aa: CASSATSGGRTDTQYF
cdr3_length: 13; j_call: TRBJ2-7; v_call: TRBV6-5; d_call: TRBD2; clone_size: few; cdr3_nt: TGTGCCAGCAGTTCTGGCGGGAGCCGGAAGCAGTACTTC; cdr3_aa: CASSSGGSRKQYF
cdr3_length: 15; j_call: TRBJ1-2; v_call: TRBV5-1; d_call: .; clone_size: .; cdr3_nt: TGCGCCAGCAGCTTGGGAGGAGGGGTCCTGGGAGGCTACACCTTC; cdr3_aa: CASSLGGGVLGGYTF
cdr3_length: 14; j_call: TRBJ2-7; v_call: TRBV4-1; d_call: .; clone_size: .; cdr3_nt: TGCGCCAGCAGCCCCCAGGGTGGGGCGTACGAGCAGTACTTC; cdr3_aa: CASSPQGGAYEQYF
cdr3_length: 12; j_call: TRBJ1-1; v_call: TRBV19; d_call: .; clone_size: .; cdr3_nt: TGTGCCAGTAGTATAGACGGCACTGAAGCTTTCTTT; cdr3_aa: CASSIDGTEAFF
cdr3_length: 13; j_call: TRBJ1-4; v_call: TRBV10-3; d_call: .; clone_size: .; cdr3_nt: TGTGCCATCCGGGAATTGGAGGATGAAAAACTGTTTTTT; cdr3_aa: CAIRELEDEKLFF
cdr3_length: 12; j_call: TRBJ2-5; v_call: TRBV5-4; d_call: .; clone_size: .; cdr3_nt: TGTGCCAGCAGCTTGGCCTTAGGGGGGGAGTACTTC; cdr3_aa: CASSLALGGEYF
cdr3_length: 18; j_call: TRBJ2-2; v_call: TRBV19; d_call: .; clone_size: .; cdr3_nt: TGTGCCAGTAGTCGACCCGAAGTCGGGGGGCCGAACACCGGGGAGCTGTTTTTT; cdr3_aa: CASSRPEVGGPNTGELFF
cdr3_length: 12; j_call: TRBJ2-7; v_call: TRBV28; d_call: TRBD2; clone_size: .; cdr3_nt: TGTGCCAGCAGCCAATCCCCGGGACTAGCGGGATTC; cdr3_aa: CASSQSPGLAGF
cdr3_length: 17; j_call: TRBJ2-2; v_call: TRBV19; d_call: .; clone_size: .; cdr3_nt: TGTGCCAGTAGTATAGGCGGTCTAGTCGGGAACACCGGGGAGCTGTTTTTT; cdr3_aa: CASSIGGLVGNTGELFF
cdr3_length: 17; j_call: TRBJ2-1; v_call: TRBV7-2; d_call: TRBD2; clone_size: .; cdr3_nt: TGTGCCAGCAGCTTACAAGCGGGGGGGCCTCCCTACAATGAGCAGTTCTTC; cdr3_aa: CASSLQAGGPPYNEQFF
cdr3_length: 13; j_call: TRBJ2-7; v_call: TRBV28; d_call: .; clone_size: .; cdr3_nt: TGTGCCAGCAGCCGTTATTCCGGGGTCGAGCAGTACTTC; cdr3_aa: CASSRYSGVEQYF
cdr3_length: 15; j_call: TRBJ2-1; v_call: TRBV7-6; d_call: .; clone_size: .; cdr3_nt: TGTGCCAGCAGCTTAGAGGAGGGGTCCTACAATGAGCAGTTCTTC; cdr3_aa: CASSLEEGSYNEQFF
cdr3_length: 15; j_call: TRBJ1-6; v_call: TRBV6-1; d_call: .; clone_size: .; cdr3_nt: TGTGCCAGCAGTGAACTATTGGGGGGTGGTGCCCCCCTCCACTTT; cdr3_aa: CASSELLGGGAPLHF
cdr3_length: 14; j_call: TRBJ1-1; v_call: TRBV6-5; d_call: .; clone_size: many; cdr3_nt: TGTGCCAGCACCCCGGAAATATCCAGGTCTGAAGCTTTCTTT; cdr3_aa: CASTPEISRSEAFF
cdr3_length: 15; j_call: TRBJ2-2; v_call: TRBV9; d_call: .; clone_size: .; cdr3_nt: TGTGCCAGCAGCCCGGGGGACGCGAACACCGGGGAGCTGTTTTTT; cdr3_aa: CASSPGDANTGELFF
cdr3_length: 17; j_call: TRBJ2-1; v_call: TRBV4-2; d_call: .; clone_size: .; cdr3_nt: TGTGCCAGCAGCCCCCAATACGCGGGAATGTCCTACAATGAGCAGTTCTTC; cdr3_aa: CASSPQYAGMSYNEQFF
cdr3_length: 13; j_call: TRBJ1-5; v_call: TRBV10-3; d_call: .; clone_size: .; cdr3_nt: TGTGCCATCAGGGTGGGGGAGGGTCAGCCCCAGCATTTT; cdr3_aa: CAIRVGEGQPQHF
cdr3_length: 14; j_call: TRBJ2-7; v_call: TRBV24-1; d_call: .; clone_size: .; cdr3_nt: TGTGCCACCAATATCAGGGGCCCCGGAATCGAGCAGTACTTC; cdr3_aa: CATNIRGPGIEQYF